Listed below are T cell receptor beta chains from one sample, sequenced in a study of cytomegalovirus exposure and HLA in healthy donors. Profiling relied on immunoSEQ multiplex PCR, and the TCRdb table lists in-frame clones only, not all of them. The repertoire consists of around 150,000 clones, with about 82% occurring once and the leading ten covering around 2%. Material: PBMCs. Source of these receptors: a man aged 25 to 40 in good health and CMV-seronegative. Each CDR3 is given with its conserved first and last residue. Fields, in order: J gene, V gene, clone size, D gene, CDR3 protein, CDR3 DNA. D genes are given only for firm matches. Size values are once, few and many counts, or a class for expanded clones, and some rows have none.

j_gene: TRBJ2-7
v_gene: TRBV4-1
abundance: -
d_gene: -
CDR3aa: CASSQGSKAYEQYF
CDR3nt: TGCGCCAGCAGCCAAGGTAGCAAAGCCTACGAGCAGTACTTC

j_gene: TRBJ2-5
v_gene: TRBV19
abundance: -
d_gene: TRBD2
CDR3aa: CASSTGLAGEETQYF
CDR3nt: TGTGCCAGTAGTACTGGACTAGCGGGAGAAGAGACCCAGTACTTC

j_gene: TRBJ2-5
v_gene: TRBV6-1
abundance: -
d_gene: -
CDR3aa: CASSDSGAPETQYF
CDR3nt: TGTGCCAGCAGTGATTCGGGAGCTCCAGAGACCCAGTACTTC

j_gene: TRBJ2-2
v_gene: TRBV5-1
abundance: -
d_gene: -
CDR3aa: CASSLYQGTYTGELFF
CDR3nt: TGCGCCAGCAGCTTGTATCAGGGAACCTACACCGGGGAGCTGTTTTTT

j_gene: TRBJ2-7
v_gene: TRBV7-9
abundance: -
d_gene: -
CDR3aa: CASSLSGRSYEQYF
CDR3nt: TGTGCCAGCAGCTTAAGTGGCCGCTCCTACGAGCAGTACTTC

j_gene: TRBJ1-3
v_gene: TRBV5-1
abundance: -
d_gene: -
CDR3aa: CASSQEDQSGNTIYF
CDR3nt: TGCGCCAGCAGCCAGGAGGATCAATCTGGAAACACCATATATTTT

j_gene: TRBJ1-1
v_gene: TRBV6-5
abundance: few
d_gene: -
CDR3aa: CASSPNRPGGTEAFF
CDR3nt: TGTGCCAGCAGCCCAAACAGGCCGGGGGGCACTGAAGCTTTCTTT

j_gene: TRBJ1-1
v_gene: TRBV29-1
abundance: -
d_gene: -
CDR3aa: CSVKTGSDTEAFF
CDR3nt: TGCAGCGTAAAGACAGGCTCGGACACTGAAGCTTTCTTT

j_gene: TRBJ1-4
v_gene: TRBV6-6
abundance: few
d_gene: TRBD1
CDR3aa: CASSSADRDREKLFF
CDR3nt: TGTGCCAGCAGTTCCGCGGACAGGGACCGTGAAAAACTGTTTTTT

j_gene: TRBJ1-1
v_gene: TRBV15
abundance: -
d_gene: -
CDR3aa: CATSRALDTEAFF
CDR3nt: TGTGCCACCAGCAGAGCCCTTGACACTGAAGCTTTCTTT

j_gene: TRBJ2-2
v_gene: TRBV29-1
abundance: -
d_gene: TRBD1
CDR3aa: CSVGSGTGGTGELFF
CDR3nt: TGCAGCGTTGGATCCGGGACAGGGGGGACCGGGGAGCTGTTTTTT

j_gene: TRBJ2-7
v_gene: TRBV27
abundance: few
d_gene: -
CDR3aa: CASSYSGETSYEQYF
CDR3nt: TGTGCCAGCAGTTACTCAGGGGAGACCTCCTACGAGCAGTACTTC

j_gene: TRBJ1-2
v_gene: TRBV5-1
abundance: -
d_gene: TRBD1
CDR3aa: CASSPDRVEGYTF
CDR3nt: TGCGCCAGCAGCCCGGACAGGGTAGAGGGCTACACCTTC

j_gene: TRBJ1-1
v_gene: TRBV2
abundance: -
d_gene: -
CDR3aa: CASSEPNDWSF
CDR3nt: TGTGCCAGCAGTGAGCCCAACGACTGGAGCTTT

j_gene: TRBJ1-1
v_gene: TRBV2
abundance: -
d_gene: TRBD1
CDR3aa: CASSEDRGTEAFF
CDR3nt: TGTGCCAGCAGTGAAGACAGGGGGACTGAAGCTTTCTTT

j_gene: TRBJ2-7
v_gene: TRBV7-9
abundance: -
d_gene: -
CDR3aa: CASSFSSVEQYF
CDR3nt: TGTGCCAGCAGCTTCTCGAGTGTCGAGCAGTACTTC

j_gene: TRBJ1-1
v_gene: TRBV28
abundance: -
d_gene: -
CDR3aa: CASSLMRTEAFF
CDR3nt: TGTGCCAGCAGTTTAATGCGCACTGAAGCTTTCTTT

j_gene: TRBJ1-2
v_gene: TRBV2
abundance: -
d_gene: -
CDR3aa: CASSGAVGGYTF
CDR3nt: TGTGCCAGCAGTGGGGCCGTTGGGGGCTACACCTTC

j_gene: TRBJ1-4
v_gene: TRBV27
abundance: -
d_gene: -
CDR3aa: CASSTRGRENEKLFF
CDR3nt: TGTGCCAGCAGTACCAGAGGGAGAGAGAATGAAAAACTGTTTTTT

j_gene: TRBJ2-7
v_gene: TRBV19
abundance: -
d_gene: -
CDR3aa: CASSNGRLSYEQYF
CDR3nt: TGTGCCAGTAGTAACGGCAGACTCTCCTACGAGCAGTACTTC

j_gene: TRBJ2-1
v_gene: TRBV7-3
abundance: -
d_gene: TRBD2
CDR3aa: CASSLTGTSGYNEQFF
CDR3nt: TGTGCCAGCAGCTTAACAGGGACTAGCGGGTACAATGAGCAGTTCTTC

j_gene: TRBJ1-2
v_gene: TRBV28
abundance: -
d_gene: -
CDR3aa: CASSLQGWDGYTF
CDR3nt: TGTGCCAGCAGCCTACAGGGTTGGGACGGCTACACCTTC

j_gene: TRBJ2-7
v_gene: TRBV6-7
abundance: once
d_gene: TRBD1
CDR3aa: CASSYSIAGGPYEQYF
CDR3nt: TGTGCCAGCAGTTACTCGATCGCAGGGGGCCCCTACGAGCAGTACTTC

j_gene: TRBJ2-7
v_gene: TRBV27
abundance: -
d_gene: TRBD2
CDR3aa: CASIRRGPGLLSYEQYF
CDR3nt: TGTGCCAGCATCAGAAGGGGACCGGGACTACTCTCCTACGAGCAGTACTTC

j_gene: TRBJ2-1
v_gene: TRBV5-1
abundance: -
d_gene: TRBD1
CDR3aa: CASSLAWGQGIGEQFF
CDR3nt: TGCGCCAGCAGCTTGGCCTGGGGACAGGGGATCGGCGAGCAGTTCTTC

j_gene: TRBJ2-1
v_gene: TRBV5-4
abundance: -
d_gene: TRBD2
CDR3aa: CASSFLASGINEQFF
CDR3nt: TGTGCCAGCAGCTTTTTGGCTAGCGGGATAAATGAGCAGTTCTTC

j_gene: TRBJ1-2
v_gene: TRBV28
abundance: -
d_gene: TRBD1
CDR3aa: CASTTTGGRSGYTF
CDR3nt: TGTGCCTCCACTACCACAGGGGGCCGTAGTGGCTACACCTTC

j_gene: TRBJ2-1
v_gene: TRBV5-1
abundance: -
d_gene: -
CDR3aa: CASSSSDYFSYNEQFF
CDR3nt: TGCGCCAGCAGCTCCTCCGACTACTTCTCCTACAATGAGCAGTTCTTC

j_gene: TRBJ2-5
v_gene: TRBV28
abundance: -
d_gene: TRBD2
CDR3aa: CASSSPGLAGETQYF
CDR3nt: TGTGCCAGCAGTTCCCCGGGACTAGCGGGAGAGACCCAGTACTTC

j_gene: TRBJ2-5
v_gene: TRBV27
abundance: -
d_gene: TRBD2
CDR3aa: CASTPAGGKEETQYF
CDR3nt: TGTGCCAGCACCCCGGCGGGGGGGAAGGAGGAGACCCAGTACTTC

j_gene: TRBJ2-5
v_gene: TRBV5-4
abundance: -
d_gene: TRBD1
CDR3aa: CASSSRDREQETQYF
CDR3nt: TGTGCCAGCAGCTCCCGGGACAGAGAACAAGAGACCCAGTACTTC

j_gene: TRBJ2-1
v_gene: TRBV2
abundance: -
d_gene: -
CDR3aa: CASSQTGYEQFF
CDR3nt: TGTGCCAGCAGTCAAACAGGGTATGAGCAGTTCTTC

j_gene: TRBJ1-1
v_gene: TRBV13
abundance: -
d_gene: -
CDR3aa: CASSLVASGGGAFF
CDR3nt: TGTGCCAGCAGCTTAGTCGCCTCGGGCGGAGGAGCTTTCTTT

j_gene: TRBJ1-2
v_gene: TRBV7-9
abundance: -
d_gene: -
CDR3aa: CASSLGAENYGYTF
CDR3nt: TGTGCCAGCAGCTTAGGGGCAGAAAACTATGGCTACACCTTC

j_gene: TRBJ2-7
v_gene: TRBV6-1
abundance: once
d_gene: TRBD1
CDR3aa: CASSFTGAEQYF
CDR3nt: TGTGCCAGCAGCTTTACAGGGGCCGAGCAGTACTTC

j_gene: TRBJ2-2
v_gene: TRBV7-8
abundance: once
d_gene: -
CDR3aa: CASSRRGRQGDVHTGELFF
CDR3nt: TGTGCCAGCAGCCGACGGGGGAGACAGGGAGATGTGCACACCGGGGAGCTGTTTTTT

j_gene: TRBJ2-5
v_gene: TRBV5-6
abundance: -
d_gene: TRBD1
CDR3aa: CASSLTDRGETQYF
CDR3nt: TGTGCCAGCAGCTTGACCGACAGGGGGGAGACCCAGTACTTC

j_gene: TRBJ1-5
v_gene: TRBV11-2
abundance: -
d_gene: TRBD1
CDR3aa: CASSFQGGRQPQHF
CDR3nt: TGTGCCAGCAGCTTTCAGGGGGGTAGGCAGCCCCAGCATTTT

j_gene: TRBJ2-7
v_gene: TRBV28
abundance: -
d_gene: TRBD1
CDR3aa: CASSPWTGRTEQYF
CDR3nt: TGTGCCAGCAGTCCTTGGACAGGTAGGACCGAGCAGTACTTC

j_gene: TRBJ2-7
v_gene: TRBV19
abundance: -
d_gene: -
CDR3aa: CASSADTTYEQYF
CDR3nt: TGTGCCAGTAGTGCGGACACCACCTACGAGCAGTACTTC

j_gene: TRBJ1-3
v_gene: TRBV15
abundance: -
d_gene: TRBD1
CDR3aa: CATSRIKGALAGNTIYF
CDR3nt: TGTGCCACCAGCAGAATAAAGGGGGCTCTAGCTGGAAACACCATATATTTT

j_gene: TRBJ1-6
v_gene: TRBV5-4
abundance: once
d_gene: -
CDR3aa: CASSRSAGDMGNSPLHF
CDR3nt: TGTGCCAGCAGCCGCTCCGCGGGGGATATGGGTAATTCACCCCTCCACTTT

j_gene: TRBJ2-2
v_gene: TRBV7-9
abundance: -
d_gene: TRBD1
CDR3aa: CASSTYRGRGAGELFF
CDR3nt: TGTGCCAGCAGCACTTACAGGGGTCGGGGCGCCGGGGAGCTGTTTTTT

j_gene: TRBJ2-6
v_gene: TRBV4-2
abundance: -
d_gene: -
CDR3aa: CASSQAQGGFGANVLTF
CDR3nt: TGTGCCAGCAGCCAAGCGCAGGGGGGCTTTGGGGCCAACGTCCTGACTTTC

j_gene: TRBJ2-1
v_gene: TRBV5-1
abundance: -
d_gene: TRBD2
CDR3aa: CASSTGLAGYNEQFF
CDR3nt: TGCGCCAGCAGCACCGGACTAGCGGGGTACAATGAGCAGTTCTTC

j_gene: TRBJ1-1
v_gene: TRBV19
abundance: few
d_gene: -
CDR3aa: CASSIGNMNTEAFF
CDR3nt: TGTGCCAGTAGTATAGGTAACATGAACACTGAAGCTTTCTTT

j_gene: TRBJ2-7
v_gene: TRBV30
abundance: once
d_gene: -
CDR3aa: CAWSLTQAYEQYF
CDR3nt: TGTGCCTGGTCTCTAACGCAGGCCTACGAGCAGTACTTC

j_gene: TRBJ2-3
v_gene: TRBV18
abundance: -
d_gene: -
CDR3aa: CASSPPGTYTQYF
CDR3nt: TGTGCCAGCTCACCACCGGGGACTTATACGCAGTATTTT

j_gene: TRBJ1-1
v_gene: TRBV19
abundance: -
d_gene: -
CDR3aa: CASSLRVLNTEAFF
CDR3nt: TGTGCCAGTAGCTTGAGGGTCTTGAACACTGAAGCTTTCTTT

j_gene: TRBJ1-5
v_gene: TRBV9
abundance: -
d_gene: -
CDR3aa: CASSLPSNQPQHF
CDR3nt: TGTGCCAGCAGCCTACCTTCCAATCAGCCCCAGCATTTT

j_gene: TRBJ2-1
v_gene: TRBV28
abundance: -
d_gene: TRBD2
CDR3aa: CASSQPPLRSGGVDEQFF
CDR3nt: TGTGCCAGCAGCCAACCCCCTTTGAGGTCGGGAGGAGTCGATGAGCAGTTCTTC

j_gene: TRBJ1-1
v_gene: TRBV5-4
abundance: -
d_gene: TRBD1
CDR3aa: CASSPRTGGLNTEAFF
CDR3nt: TGTGCCAGCAGCCCGAGGACAGGGGGCTTGAACACTGAAGCTTTCTTT